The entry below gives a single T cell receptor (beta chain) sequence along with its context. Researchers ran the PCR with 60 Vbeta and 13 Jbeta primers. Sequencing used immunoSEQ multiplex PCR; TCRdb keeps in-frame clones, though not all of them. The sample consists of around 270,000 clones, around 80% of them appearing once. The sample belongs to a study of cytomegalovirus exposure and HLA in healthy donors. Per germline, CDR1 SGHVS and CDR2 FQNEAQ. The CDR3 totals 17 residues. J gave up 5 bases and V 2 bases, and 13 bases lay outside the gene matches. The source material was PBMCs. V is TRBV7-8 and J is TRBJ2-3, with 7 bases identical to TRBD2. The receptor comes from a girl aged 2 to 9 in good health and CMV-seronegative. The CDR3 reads CASSLQPLGLVRDTQYF. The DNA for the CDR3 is TGTGCCAGCAGCTTACAGCCCTTAGGACTAGTACGAGATACGCAGTATTTT.